The 23 T cell receptor beta chains given below trace back to one sample, sequenced in a study of blood T cell repertoires in COVID-19. Clones were read by immunoSEQ multiplex PCR, and TCRdb kept only the in-frame ones, dropping some. The repertoire includes approximately 260,000 clones, about nine tenths of them detected once, and around 6% sits in the top ten. Sequenced material: PBMCs or T cells enriched from blood (not recorded which). The receptors stem from a young woman with acute COVID-19.

The rearrangement uses TRBV28 and TRBJ2-7; no clear D. The germline CDR1 and CDR2 sequences are MDHEN and SYDVKM. This CDR3 comprises 12 residues. The germline V and J ends were trimmed by 2 bases and 7 bases, with 9 bases remaining between them. The CDR3 nucleotides read TGTGCCAGCAGTTTAAACCCGAGTGAGCAGTACTTC. Its protein product is CASSLNPSEQYF.

V and J are TRBV11-2 and TRBJ2-5, with D maybe TRBD2 (5 bases). The CDR3 runs to 14 residues. Looked up from germline, CDR1 is SGHAT and CDR2 is FQNNGV. V shed 7 bases and J shed 2 bases, with 14 bases lying between them. The CDR3: CASNPGSGQETQYF. DNA for the CDR3: TGTGCCAGCAACCCGGGATCGGGGCAAGAGACCCAGTACTTC.

The chain links TRBV5-1 to TRBJ2-5; 7 bases match TRBD1. Unmatched junction bases numbered 5, after V lost 6 bases and J lost 3 bases. This CDR3 contains 13 residues. Germline values: CDR1 SGHRS, CDR2 YFSETQ. In DNA, the CDR3 is TGCGCCAGCAACAAGGGGGCCGAAGAGACCCAGTACTTC. Its protein is CASNKGAEETQYF.

The chain couples TRBV28 to TRBJ2-1, with a tentative D call TRBD2 (6 bases). CDR3 length equals 12 residues. The ends were cut back, 8 bases at V and 3 bases at J, with 8 bases in the middle. CDR1 and CDR2 (germline): MDHEN, SYDVKM. The CDR3 sequence is CASGTVYNEQFF. DNA for the CDR3: TGTGCCAGCGGGACTGTCTACAATGAGCAGTTCTTC.

The chain joins TRBV15 to TRBJ2-7, with TRBD1 as a possible D gene (6 bases). The CDR3 is 14 amino acids. Trimming stripped 2 bases from V and 2 bases from J, with 10 bases between. Germline V gene lookup returns CDR1 LNHNV and CDR2 YYDKDF (reference sequence). The CDR3 DNA reads TGTGCCACCAGCAGAAGACAGGTGACCTACGAGCAGTACTTC. Protein: CATSRRQVTYEQYF.

The chain uses TRBV11-1 and TRBJ2-2; no reliable D call. CDR1 is SGHAT, CDR2 FQDESV, per germline (reference sequence). There are 16 residues in the CDR3. The V gene lost 5 bases and the J gene lost 5 bases, with 18 bases spanning the gap. CDR3 DNA: TGTGCCAGCAGCACAACCGGAGCCCCTTTAACCGGGGAGCTGTTTTTT. This gives the protein CASSTTGAPLTGELFF.

This chain joins TRBV5-6 and TRBJ1-5; 12 bases agree with TRBD1. This CDR3 spans 19 amino acids. Trimming cost V 1 base and J 0 bases; bases outside gene matches: 8. Germline V gene sequence: CDR1 SGHDT, CDR2 YYEEEE. In DNA form, the CDR3 reads TGTGCCAGCAGCTTGTACGGGACAGGGGGCCGAACTAGCAATCAGCCCCAGCATTTT. Protein product: CASSLYGTGGRTSNQPQHF. The full variable domain, in which reference TRBV5-6 and TRBJ1-5 provide the parts outside the CDR3, is DAGVTQSPTHLIKTRGQQVTLRCSPKSGHDTVSWYQQALGQGPQFIFQYYEEEERQRGNFPDRFSGHQFPNYSSELNVNALLLGDSALYLCASSLYGTGGRTSNQPQHFGDGTRLSIL.

This clone was detected only once. V gene TRBV20-1 combines with J gene TRBJ2-5, with 8 bases aligning to TRBD2. Germline V gives CDR1 DFQATT, CDR2 SNEGSKA (reference sequence). The V and J ends lost 3 bases and 4 bases, in that order; junction bases with no gene match: 13. CDR3 size: 16 residues. CDR3: CSASGTAGVQIETQYF. The CDR3 nucleotides read TGCAGTGCTAGTGGTACAGCGGGAGTGCAGATAGAGACCCAGTACTTC.

This clone showed up just once. CDR3 region: CASSPSSGTGKYEQYF. CDR3 bases: TGTGCCAGCAGCCCGTCCTCGGGGACAGGGAAATACGAGCAGTACTTC. The chain links TRBV3-1 (or the pseudogene TRBV3-2) to TRBJ2-7; 9 bases agree with TRBD1. CDR1 is LGHDT and CDR2 is YNNKEL in the germline V gene (reference sequence). This CDR3 contains 16 residues. V was pared by 4 bases and J by 4 bases, with 11 bases of the junction left unmatched.

This clone has more than one count but fewer than ten. The chain uses TRBV19 and TRBJ1-6; possible D gene TRBD1, 5 bases. This CDR3 contains 14 residues. Germline V lookup: CDR1 LNHDA, CDR2 SQIVND (reference sequence). Trimming stripped 6 bases from V and 8 bases from J, with 14 bases between. The CDR3 spells CASSRDGGDSPLHF. The CDR3 DNA reads TGTGCCAGTAGCCGTGACGGAGGGGATTCACCCCTCCACTTT.

This chain connects TRBV11-2 to TRBJ1-4; no reliable D call. This CDR3 contains 15 residues. Between the trimmed V and J ends, which lost 0 bases and 4 bases, there was a span of 9 bases. CDR1 is SGHAT and CDR2 is FQNNGV in the germline V gene. The CDR3 DNA reads as TGTGCCAGCAGCTTAGAACACAGCCGTAATGAAAAACTGTTTTTT. Its protein is CASSLEHSRNEKLFF.

A single count supports this clone. The chain is built from TRBV3-1 (or the pseudogene TRBV3-2) and TRBJ1-5; 7 nucleotides match TRBD1. The V and J ends lost 4 bases and 1 base, in that order; junction bases with no gene match: 1. Germline values: CDR1 LGHDT, CDR2 YNNKEL (reference sequence). The CDR3 consists of 14 residues. CDR3 bases: TGTGCCAGCAGCCTACAGGGGAGCAATCAGCCCCAGCATTTT. Amino acid sequence: CASSLQGSNQPQHF.

The chain couples TRBV27 to TRBJ2-3; TRBD2 is a possible D gene (6 bases). With 8 bases removed from V and 3 bases from J, the gap between germline ends came to 12 bases. This CDR3 spans 13 amino acids. CDR1 and CDR2 from the germline V gene are MNHEY and SMNVEV (reference sequence). This CDR3 reads CASGRGWTDTQYF. The CDR3 DNA is TGTGCCAGCGGGCGGGGTTGGACAGATACGCAGTATTTT.

CDR3 bases: TGTGCCAGCTCACCGACGAGACAGGGTTTAAATGAAAAACTGTTTTTT. Its translation: CASSPTRQGLNEKLFF. The J gene is TRBJ1-4, the V gene TRBV18; 7 nucleotides match TRBD1. There are 16 residues in the CDR3. Trimming took 3 bases from V and 5 from J; bases not matched to a gene: 9. Germline lookup yields CDR1 KGHSH and CDR2 LQKENI. The full variable domain, completed using reference TRBV18 and TRBJ1-4, is NAGVMQNPRHLVRRRGQEARLRCSPMKGHSHVYWYRQLPEEGLKFMVYLQKENIIDESGMPKERFSAEFPKEGPSILRIQQVVRGDSAAYFCASSPTRQGLNEKLFFGSGTQLSVL.

The chain is built from TRBV19 and TRBJ1-1; 9 nucleotides agree with TRBD1. The V segment lost 4 bases and the J segment 6 bases; nucleotides outside the gene matches: 6. Germline CDR1 is LNHDA and CDR2 is SQIVND (reference sequence). The CDR3 is made up of 14 amino acids. CDR3 protein: CASSKQGAGAEAFF. The CDR3 nucleotides are TGTGCCAGTAGTAAACAGGGGGCTGGCGCTGAAGCTTTCTTT.

V gene TRBV6-2 or TRBV6-3 combines with J gene TRBJ2-5; TRBD2 might be the D (5 bases). This CDR3 comprises 13 residues. CDR1 is MNHEY and CDR2 is SVGEGT in the germline V gene. V dropped 6 bases and J dropped 5 bases, with 13 bases sitting between them. The CDR3 region has the DNA TGTGCCAGCAGCCGCCTAGCTCCGGAGACCCAGTACTTC. Its translation is CASSRLAPETQYF.

CDR3 sequence reads: CASSLVAGGFGETQYF. CDR3 coding DNA: TGTGCCAGCAGCTTAGTAGCGGGAGGTTTCGGAGAGACCCAGTACTTC. This chain uses TRBV7-2 with TRBJ2-5, with 10 positions matching TRBD2. The CDR3 is 16 amino acids. With 1 base clipped from V and 4 bases from J, the junction kept 6 bases outside the gene matches. Germline CDR1 is SGHTA and CDR2 is FQGNSA.

V usage is TRBV19 and J usage is TRBJ2-7; maybe TRBD2 (5 bases). V lost 2 bases to trimming and J lost 9 bases, with 23 bases between them. From germline, CDR1 is LNHDA and CDR2 SQIVND (reference sequence). The CDR3 is 16 amino acids. CDR3 DNA sequence: TGTGCCAGTAGTATACGGGTTACGGGATATTCGATGACGCAGTACTTC. Its translation: CASSIRVTGYSMTQYF.

This clone was seen more than once but under ten times. V and J are TRBV19 and TRBJ1-1; 8 nucleotides line up with TRBD1. The CDR3 length is 14 residues. V dropped 6 bases and J dropped 6; count of bases not matched to a gene: 9. From germline, CDR1 is LNHDA and CDR2 SQIVND (reference sequence). The CDR3 loop reads CASRRTGSGPEAFF. The DNA for the CDR3 is TGTGCCAGTAGGAGGACAGGGTCGGGCCCTGAAGCTTTCTTT. Complete variable domain (other parts from reference TRBV19 and TRBJ1-1): DGGITQSPKYLFRKEGQNVTLSCEQNLNHDAMYWYRQDPGQGLRLIYYSQIVNDFQKGDIAEGYSVSREKKESFPLTVTSAQKNPTAFYLCASRRTGSGPEAFFGQGTRLTVV.

CDR3 in amino acids: CASSLSGIEKLFF. For the CDR3, the DNA is TGTGCCAGCAGTTTATCAGGGATTGAAAAACTGTTTTTT. The chain carries TRBV28 and TRBJ1-4; tentative D call: TRBD1 (5 bases). V gave up 1 base and J gave up 7 bases, with 7 bases separating them. Germline V gene sequence: CDR1 MDHEN, CDR2 SYDVKM. CDR3 size: 13 residues.

The chain employs TRBV2 and TRBJ1-2; the match to TRBD1 covers 8 bases. The germline gives CDR1 SNHLY, CDR2 FYNNEI. V lost 3 bases to trimming and J lost 5 bases; unmatched junction nucleotides: 5. The CDR3 totals 14 residues. The CDR3, as DNA: TGTGCCAGCAGTGACCGGGACAGGTTTTATGGCTACACCTTC. This gives the protein CASSDRDRFYGYTF.

The chain couples TRBV11-1 to TRBJ2-7; tentative D call: TRBD1 (6 bases). The CDR3 length is 14 residues. Germline assignment: CDR1 SGHAT and CDR2 FQDESV (reference sequence). Trimming left V 2 bases short and J 2 bases short, with 10 bases between. For the CDR3, the DNA is TGTGCCAGCAGCTTATCCCGACAGGCCTACGAGCAGTACTTC. This sequence encodes CASSLSRQAYEQYF.

In this sample, this clone turned up a few times. V is TRBV27 and J is TRBJ2-1, with 10 positions matching TRBD2. The CDR3 length is 17 residues. The germline V gene encodes CDR1 MNHEY and CDR2 SMNVEV (reference sequence). V lost 6 bases, J lost 0 bases, and 8 bases stayed unmatched. The CDR3, as DNA: TGTGCCAGCAGCCCCACTAGCGGGGCACCCTCCTACAATGAGCAGTTCTTC. The encoded protein is CASSPTSGAPSYNEQFF.